This TCR beta chain was sequenced for a study of siplizumab effects on memory and regulatory T cells. Using immunoSEQ multiplex PCR, the repertoire was profiled, and TCRdb retains in-frame clones only, with some absent. The sample records more than 85,000 clones, roughly 94% being singletons. This CDR3 comprises 16 residues. Between the trimmed V and J ends, which lost 5 bases and 4 bases, there was a span of 20 bases. The germline V gene has CDR1 SGHTA and CDR2 FQGNSA. This rearrangement joins TRBV7-2 to TRBJ2-5; the D call may be TRBD1 or TRBD2 (6 bases each). The receptor comes from a human donor in good health. Input material: Tregs sorted from blood. CDR3 coding DNA: TGTGCCAGCAGCGCAACGGGGACCGGGGGCGGAGAGACCCAGTACTTC. Residues: CASSATGTGGGETQYF.